Listed below are T cell receptor beta chains from one sample, sequenced in a study of beta chain features in type 1 diabetes. Clones were read by immunoSEQ multiplex PCR, and TCRdb kept only the in-frame ones, dropping some. Of around 290,000 clones in the sample, roughly 8% were seen once. The source material was central memory CD4+ T cells from blood. Receptors originate from a woman aged 18-30 years in good health. Each CDR3 is given with its conserved first and last residue. A D gene is named only where the DNA matches it firmly. Clone size is given for some rows only: seen once, a few or many times, or a class if the clone is expanded.

abundance,j_gene,v_gene,d_gene,CDR3aa,CDR3nt
NA,TRBJ2-3,TRBV5-8,NA,CASSFSRGTDTQYF,TGTGCCAGCAGCTTTTCGCGGGGCACAGATACGCAGTATTTT
NA,TRBJ2-1,TRBV19,TRBD1,CASRGQGKGIDNEQFF,TGTGCCAGTAGGGGACAGGGCAAAGGAATAGACAATGAGCAGTTCTTC
NA,TRBJ2-3,TRBV29-1,TRBD2,CSVLGLAGGPRFTDTQYF,TGCAGCGTCCTCGGACTAGCGGGAGGGCCGAGGTTCACAGATACGCAGTATTTT
few,TRBJ1-2,TRBV28,TRBD1,CASSPSGTGLGYTF,TGTGCCAGCAGCCCCAGCGGGACAGGTCTCGGCTACACCTTC
NA,TRBJ2-3,TRBV4-3,TRBD2,CASSQREGLAFSSTDTQYF,TGCGCCAGCAGCCAACGGGAGGGACTAGCGTTTAGTAGCACAGATACGCAGTATTTT
many,TRBJ2-6,TRBV7-9,NA,CASGGTVGANVLTF,TGTGCCAGCGGCGGGACCGTTGGGGCCAACGTCCTGACTTTC
many,TRBJ2-1,TRBV11-1,NA,CASSLDSEQFF,TGTGCCAGCAGCTTAGATTCTGAGCAGTTCTTC
few,TRBJ1-2,TRBV6-1,NA,CASSERRTHYGYTF,TGTGCCAGCAGTGAAAGGCGGACCCACTATGGCTACACCTTC
few,TRBJ2-7,TRBV4-2,TRBD1,CASSQLTGYEQYF,TGTGCCAGCAGCCAGCTGACAGGGTACGAGCAGTACTTC
NA,TRBJ1-3,TRBV5-1,NA,CASSRTAVVPSSGNTIYF,TGCGCCAGCAGCCGTACCGCCGTCGTGCCCAGCTCTGGAAACACCATATATTTT
few,TRBJ2-3,TRBV27,NA,CASSLYSGGTDTQYF,TGTGCCAGCAGTTTATACTCCGGGGGCACAGATACGCAGTATTTT
few,TRBJ2-1,TRBV18,NA,CASSGPSNEQFF,TGTGCCAGCTCCGGGCCATCGAATGAGCAGTTCTTC
many,TRBJ2-3,TRBV2,NA,CASSLARSTDTQYF,TGTGCCAGCTCCCTTGCACGGAGCACAGATACGCAGTATTTT
NA,TRBJ2-2,TRBV6-5,NA,CASTDRGGTGELFF,TGTGCCAGCACAGACCGAGGGGGCACCGGGGAGCTGTTTTTT
few,TRBJ1-1,TRBV11-2,NA,CASTQGGKNTEAFF,TGTGCCAGCACCCAAGGGGGAAAGAACACTGAAGCTTTCTTT
NA,TRBJ2-5,TRBV7-2,NA,CASSSQGTQYF,TGTGCCAGCAGCTCCCAGGGGACCCAGTACTTC
few,TRBJ1-6,TRBV7-8,NA,CASSLARDTYSPLHF,TGTGCCAGCAGCTTAGCGCGGGACACTTATTCACCCCTCCACTTT
NA,TRBJ1-4,TRBV19,TRBD1,CASKGQNYEKLFF,TGTGCCAGTAAGGGACAGAACTATGAAAAACTGTTTTTT
few,TRBJ1-1,TRBV29-1,NA,CSAWTGSNTEAFF,TGCAGCGCTTGGACGGGGTCGAACACTGAAGCTTTCTTT
few,TRBJ2-7,TRBV6-5,TRBD1,CASRPTGTASYEQYF,TGTGCCAGCAGGCCGACCGGGACAGCCTCCTACGAGCAGTACTTC
few,TRBJ2-2,TRBV5-4,NA,CASSPGPTNTGELFF,TGTGCCAGCAGCCCAGGGCCTACGAACACCGGGGAGCTGTTTTTT
NA,TRBJ2-3,TRBV13,TRBD2,CASSTETNGAGATDTQYF,TGTGCCAGCAGCACAGAAACCAACGGAGCGGGGGCCACAGATACGCAGTATTTT
NA,TRBJ1-5,TRBV30,NA,CAWSPQGNQPQHF,TGTGCCTGGAGTCCGCAAGGCAATCAGCCCCAGCATTTT
few,TRBJ1-5,TRBV7-3,NA,CASSLIGGNQPQHF,TGTGCCAGCAGCTTAATTGGTGGGAATCAGCCCCAGCATTTT
few,TRBJ1-3,TRBV6-5,NA,CASSYGGASGNTIYF,TGTGCCAGCAGTTACGGGGGAGCTTCTGGAAACACCATATATTTT
NA,TRBJ1-2,TRBV29-1,NA,CSVWSPNYGYTF,TGCAGCGTCTGGTCTCCTAACTATGGCTACACCTTC
few,TRBJ2-3,TRBV30,NA,CAWSHGDSTDTQYF,TGTGCCTGGAGTCACGGGGATAGCACAGATACGCAGTATTTT
few,TRBJ1-3,TRBV7-2,NA,CASSLDPGHTIYF,TGTGCCAGCAGCTTAGATCCAGGGCACACCATATATTTT
NA,TRBJ2-5,TRBV5-4,NA,CASSSQETQYF,TGTGCCAGCAGCTCGCAAGAGACCCAGTACTTC
few,TRBJ2-2,TRBV6-6,NA,CASRPSNTGELFF,TGTGCCAGCAGGCCATCCAACACCGGGGAGCTGTTTTTT
NA,TRBJ2-2,TRBV10-3,TRBD1,CASRGQVTGELFF,TGTGCCAGCAGGGGGCAGGTCACCGGGGAGCTGTTTTTT
few,TRBJ2-5,TRBV7-2,NA,CASSRYQETQYF,TGTGCCAGCAGCCGGTACCAAGAGACCCAGTACTTC
NA,TRBJ1-1,TRBV28,TRBD1,CASRLGLRGTGGHGGNTEAFF,TGTGCCAGCAGGTTAGGCCTCCGGGGGACAGGGGGCCATGGGGGGAACACTGAAGCTTTCTTT
NA,TRBJ1-1,TRBV7-2,NA,CASSLTFRDSRMNTEAFF,TGTGCCAGCAGCTTGACCTTCCGGGACTCAAGAATGAACACTGAAGCTTTCTTT
NA,TRBJ1-2,TRBV21-1,NA,CASRGPRDYGYTF,TGTGCCAGCAGGGGACCTCGGGACTATGGCTACACCTTC
few,TRBJ2-5,TRBV28,TRBD1,CASRRQGIKHGTQYF,TGTGCCAGCAGAAGACAGGGAATCAAACATGGGACCCAGTACTTC
many,TRBJ1-3,TRBV7-9,TRBD1,CASSPLTPDRLENTIYF,TGTGCCAGCAGCCCCCTGACCCCGGACAGGTTGGAAAACACCATATATTTT
NA,TRBJ1-6,TRBV10-3,TRBD1,CASRPGTEGSGYNSPLHF,TGTGCCAGCAGACCCGGGACAGAGGGGAGCGGCTATAATTCACCCCTCCACTTT
few,TRBJ1-1,TRBV5-1,NA,CASSLKGDDTEAFF,TGCGCCAGCAGCCTTAAGGGGGACGACACTGAAGCTTTCTTT
NA,TRBJ2-7,TRBV14,NA,CASSQWTRGEQYF,TGTGCCAGCAGCCAATGGACCAGGGGCGAGCAGTACTTC
NA,TRBJ1-1,TRBV9,TRBD1,CASSNRQGANTEAFF,TGTGCCAGCAGCAACCGACAGGGAGCGAACACTGAAGCTTTCTTT
few,TRBJ1-4,TRBV5-4,TRBD1,CASSRSRDRVPEKLFF,TGTGCCAGCAGCCGATCCCGGGACAGGGTTCCTGAAAAACTGTTTTTT
NA,TRBJ2-7,TRBV11-2,TRBD2,CASRARAGGAYEQYF,TGTGCCAGCAGGGCGAGAGCGGGAGGGGCCTACGAGCAGTACTTC
few,TRBJ2-1,TRBV5-1,TRBD2,CASSTEHSGAYNEQFF,TGCGCCAGCAGCACGGAGCACAGCGGGGCCTACAATGAGCAGTTCTTC
many,TRBJ2-3,TRBV19,NA,CASSIDPSTDTQYF,TGTGCCAGTAGTATTGACCCAAGCACAGATACGCAGTATTTT
NA,TRBJ2-7,TRBV7-2,NA,CASSLYSVIYEQYF,TGTGCCAGCAGCTTATACAGCGTCATCTACGAGCAGTACTTC
few,TRBJ2-2,TRBV5-5,NA,CASRLVQGNTGELFF,TGTGCCAGCAGGCTCGTACAGGGTAACACCGGGGAGCTGTTTTTT
NA,TRBJ2-2,TRBV13,NA,CASSSSGLNTGELFF,TGTGCCAGCAGCTCCTCGGGACTCAACACCGGGGAGCTGTTTTTT
NA,TRBJ2-1,TRBV7-3,NA,CASSFEDSYNEQFF,TGTGCCAGCAGCTTCGAGGACTCCTACAATGAGCAGTTCTTC
NA,TRBJ1-6,TRBV18,NA,CASSPESSPLHF,TGTGCCAGCTCACCCGAGTCTTCACCCCTCCACTTT